This T cell receptor beta chain originates from a study of Graves' ophthalmopathy and Graves' hyperthyroidism. General observations from the study: A 13-signature model separated ophthalmopathy from stable hyperthyroidism, reaching 85% to 90% sensitivity and roughly 82% specificity cross-validated. Appearing in blood as well were most expanded thyroid clonotypes above 0.001 frequency.

This clonotype has a count of ten or more. Its antigen is not known. RNA transcripts provided the template for amplifying TCR beta CDR3 regions. The authors performed first-round RT-PCR with HTBI primers and then a second-round multiplex PCR. One entry per CDR3 protein results from TCRdb running MiXCR on the multiplex PCR reads. The sample has about 400,000 distinct CDR3 sequences, roughly 15% seen once. The CDR3 extends over 13 amino acids. Germline V gene sequence: CDR1 MNHNS, CDR2 SASEGT. Trimming left V 10 bases short and J 1 base short, with 13 bases between. The diagnosis was founded upon clinical symptoms, serum thyroxine, TRAb, thyroid ultrasound and orbital computed tomography. What supplied the PBMCs was about 10 ml of fresh peripheral blood.

The sequence derives from a woman aged 18-35 years with stable Graves' hyperthyroidism. The chain combines TRBV6-1 with TRBJ1-1; D perhaps matches TRBD1 (5 bases). Sequencing was carried out using peripheral blood. The CDR3 sequence: CATRVRENTEAFF. The CDR3, as DNA: TGTGCCACCAGAGTCAGGGAGAACACTGAAGCTTTCTTT.